The next 2 T cell receptor beta chains were all read from a single sample in a study of regulatory T cells in long-lasting Graves disease. Time point specified: persistent/refractory GD, antithyroid drugs over 5 years with positive TRAb. RNA isolated from PBMCs was used to make the TCR library. Construction of the TCR beta libraries employed iRepertoire HTBI primers in conjunction with Arm-PCR of CDR3 regions. TCRdb called the multiplex PCR reads again in MiXCR, with one record for every CDR3 protein. The data contain about 660,000 distinct CDR3 sequences, 25% to 30% of them seen just once; the ten biggest clones take up 35% to 55%. The specimen was peripheral blood mononuclear cells (PBMCs), collected when the disease was refractory, from a patient treated with antithyroid drugs. These receptors originate from a female donor with Graves disease.

This chain connects TRBV7-3 to TRBJ1-1, with TRBD1 as a possible D gene (6 bases). Trimming cost V 5 bases and J 0 bases, with 13 bases left between them. CDR3 length: 15 residues. Germline V gives CDR1 SGHTA, CDR2 FQGTGA. The CDR3 region has the DNA TGTGCCAGCAGCGAGTTAGGGGGTGTGAACACTGAAGCTTTCTTT. Its translation: CASSELGGVNTEAFF.

The genes are TRBV30 and TRBJ1-1; 7 nucleotides agree with TRBD1. This CDR3 is built from 14 residues. CDR1 GTSNPN and CDR2 SVGIG come from the germline V gene (reference sequence). Germline trimming cut 0 bases from V and 4 bases from J; bases unmatched to any gene: 5. CDR3 DNA: TGTGCCTGGAGTGTACTCCCAGGGGGCACTGAAGCTTTCTTT. Translation: CAWSVLPGGTEAFF.